This T cell receptor (beta chain) was identified during a study of long-term antiretroviral therapy in people with HIV. The V gene's germline CDR1 is SSHAT and CDR2 FNYEAQ (reference sequence). V lost 2 bases to trimming and J lost 4 bases, with 11 bases between them. The CDR3 consists of 15 residues. Version v3.0 of the immunoSEQ assay was performed at survey level. TCRdb keeps only in-frame clones here, not all; method: immunoSEQ multiplex PCR. The data contain over 15,000 clones, approximately 80% of them singletons. The clonotype comes from a man aged 18 to 30 with HIV. The input for sequencing was unsorted PBMCs, taken 0.1 years before starting antiretroviral therapy. The rearrangement joins TRBV7-7 to TRBJ2-2; perhaps TRBD1 as D (6 bases). The CDR3 here is CASSLRPGATGELFF. Written as DNA, the CDR3 is TGTGCCAGCAGCTTAAGGCCAGGGGCCACCGGGGAGCTGTTTTTT.